The next 14 T cell receptor beta chains were all read from a single sample in a study of Ad26.COV2.S vaccination and SARS-CoV-2 variants. Only in-frame clones appear in the TCRdb table, and some are missing; sequencing was by immunoSEQ multiplex PCR. The profile covers about 410,000 clones, with roughly 90% appearing a single time and about 1.7% taken by the ten largest. Indicated treatment: around 19 received Ad26.COV2.S at low or high dose, single or two shots; about five received placebo; per-sample allocation not given. On day 63 after the first injection, vaccine and placebo recipients gave samples. The sample consisted of peripheral blood, taken in a trial of Ad26.COV2.S vaccine versus placebo. The receptors here all came from a person aged 18 to 59 who received the Ad26.COV2.S COVID-19 vaccine or a placebo.

The chain recombines TRBV7-9 with TRBJ2-3; D is undetermined. The V gene's germline CDR1 is SEHNR and CDR2 FQNEAQ (reference sequence). Trimming left V 5 bases short and J 6 bases short, with 12 bases between. This CDR3 has 13 residues. CDR3 protein: CASSHSVGDTQYF. CDR3 coding DNA: TGTGCCAGCAGCCATAGTGTTGGGGATACGCAGTATTTT.

This chain connects TRBV27 to TRBJ1-2; possibly TRBD1 for D (6 bases). CDR3 length: 12 amino acids. Germline V gene lookup returns CDR1 MNHEY and CDR2 SMNVEV (reference sequence). With 6 bases removed from V and 2 bases from J, the gap between germline ends came to 7 bases. The CDR3 protein is CASSQGNYGYTF. The CDR3 DNA is TGTGCCAGCAGCCAGGGGAACTATGGCTACACCTTC.

The rearrangement joins TRBV7-8 to TRBJ1-4, with a weak D call TRBD1 (6 bases). V shed 5 bases and J shed 4 bases, with 17 bases lying between them. Germline loops: CDR1 SGHVS, CDR2 FQNEAQ. This CDR3 contains 16 residues. DNA of the CDR3: TGTGCCAGCAGCCCTCCTAGGACAGTGGGTAATGAAAAACTGTTTTTT. Its translation: CASSPPRTVGNEKLFF.

In regard to this clone: Distinct nucleotide sequences in the sample also encode this CDR3. The rearrangement joins TRBV12-3 or TRBV12-4 to TRBJ1-2; D may be TRBD1 (6 bases). CDR3 length equals 13 residues. V was pared by 6 bases and J by 1 base, with 9 bases between. DNA of the CDR3: TGTGCCAGCAGCCAACAGGGTAACTATGGCTACACCTTC. Translated: CASSQQGNYGYTF.

The V call is TRBV5-6, the J call TRBJ2-4; D is uncertain. V was pared by 1 base and J by 1 base, with 15 bases between. The CDR3 consists of 17 residues. Germline lookup yields CDR1 SGHDT and CDR2 YYEEEE. This CDR3 reads CASSLRFSSGAKNIQYF. The CDR3 DNA sequence: TGTGCCAGCAGCTTGAGGTTTAGTAGTGGGGCCAAAAACATTCAGTACTTC. Based on the CDR3 plus reference TRBV5-6 and TRBJ2-4, the full variable domain is DAGVTQSPTHLIKTRGQQVTLRCSPKSGHDTVSWYQQALGQGPQFIFQYYEEEERQRGNFPDRFSGHQFPNYSSELNVNALLLGDSALYLCASSLRFSSGAKNIQYFGAGTRLSVL.

This chain uses TRBV27 with TRBJ2-1; 7 nucleotides align to TRBD1. CDR1 is MNHEY and CDR2 is SMNVEV in the germline V gene (reference sequence). This CDR3 is built from 13 residues. With V trimmed by 3 bases and J by 9 bases, 5 bases remained unmatched. The CDR3 nucleotides are TGTGCCAGCAGTTTCCTAGGGGGCGGTGAGCAGTTCTTC. It yields the protein CASSFLGGGEQFF.

This sequence joins TRBV7-9 and TRBJ1-2; no reliable D call. The CDR3 has 14 amino acids. Germline-derived CDR1 and CDR2 are SEHNR and FQNEAQ (reference sequence). V was pared by 6 bases and J by 1 base, with 12 bases between. The CDR3 sequence: CASRTLRHNYGYTF. DNA for the CDR3: TGTGCCAGCAGGACCCTCCGACATAACTATGGCTACACCTTC.

To note about this clone: Other DNA sequences of this sample code for an identical CDR3. This chain uses TRBV19 with TRBJ1-2; the D is unclear. Germline assignment: CDR1 LNHDA and CDR2 SQIVND (reference sequence). This CDR3 is 12 amino acids long. Trimming took off 3 bases at V and 4 bases at J, with 6 bases between the two ends. CDR3 nucleotide sequence: TGTGCCAGTAGTATCCGGTCCTATGGCTACACCTTC. Encoded protein: CASSIRSYGYTF.

This chain uses TRBV7-9 with TRBJ1-5; 8 bases fit TRBD1. The junction had 7 bases not matched to a gene; V was cut back by 5 bases and J by 7 bases. The germline CDR1 and CDR2 sequences are SEHNR and FQNEAQ (reference sequence). This CDR3 spans 14 amino acids. Here the CDR3 reads CASSRTGRDQPQHF. The CDR3 DNA is TGTGCCAGCAGCCGGACAGGGCGGGACCAGCCCCAGCATTTT.

The J gene is TRBJ2-1, the V gene TRBV19; 7 nucleotides line up with TRBD1. The CDR3 has 18 residues. V lost 0 bases, J lost 1 base, and 9 bases stayed unmatched. Germline lookup yields CDR1 LNHDA and CDR2 SQIVND (reference sequence). DNA for the CDR3: TGTGCCAGTAGTATAGATATTGGGACAGTCGTGTCCTACAATGAGCAGTTCTTC. Its protein is CASSIDIGTVVSYNEQFF.

This chain links TRBV15 with TRBJ2-2; possible D gene TRBD2, 6 bases. From germline, CDR1 is LNHNV and CDR2 YYDKDF (reference sequence). The V end lost 3 bases, the J end lost 6 bases, and 14 bases lay between the germline ends. This CDR3 spans 15 amino acids. CDR3 sequence reads: CATSRTSRISGELFF. In DNA form, the CDR3 reads TGTGCCACCAGCAGGACTAGTAGAATTTCCGGGGAGCTGTTTTTT.

This clone was picked up one time. V is TRBV9 and J is TRBJ1-5; D possibly corresponds to TRBD1 (6 bases). Germline V gene sequence: CDR1 SGDLS, CDR2 YYNGEE. This CDR3 is built from 15 residues. Trimming took off 0 bases at V and 7 bases at J, with 14 bases between the two ends. In DNA, the CDR3 is TGTGCCAGCAGCGTAGGATCTGGGGGCGGCCAGCCCCAGCATTTT. Translating it yields CASSVGSGGGQPQHF. The complete variable domain, with remaining parts taken from reference TRBV9 and TRBJ1-5, reads DSGVTQTPKHLITATGQRVTLRCSPRSGDLSVYWYQQSLDQGLQFLIQYYNGEERAKGNILERFSAQQFPDLHSELNLSSLELGDSALYFCASSVGSGGGQPQHFGDGTRLSIL.

This chain connects TRBV19 to TRBJ2-7; 7 bases agree with TRBD1. The germline V gene encodes CDR1 LNHDA and CDR2 SQIVND (reference sequence). J gave up 3 bases and V 3 bases, and 8 bases lay outside the gene matches. The CDR3 is made up of 15 amino acids. This CDR3 reads CASSIDSDRDYEQYF. The DNA for the CDR3 is TGTGCCAGTAGTATCGATAGCGACAGGGACTACGAGCAGTACTTC.

This chain joins TRBV28 and TRBJ1-4, with D hard to call. CDR1 and CDR2 from the germline V gene are MDHEN and SYDVKM. This CDR3 comprises 14 residues. The V and J ends lost 9 bases and 4 bases respectively, with 15 bases between them. CDR3 DNA sequence: TGTGCCAGTTGGAGACGCGGGGTTAATGAAAAACTGTTTTTT. Protein: CASWRRGVNEKLFF. The variable domain in full, completed from reference TRBV28 and TRBJ1-4, reads DVKVTQSSRYLVKRTGEKVFLECVQDMDHENMFWYRQDPGLGLRLIYFSYDVKMKEKGDIPEGYSVSREKKERFSLILESASTNQTSMYLCASWRRGVNEKLFFGSGTQLSVL.